What follows are 24 T cell receptor beta chains derived from one specimen sequenced in a study of blood T cell repertoires in COVID-19. This table comes from immunoSEQ multiplex PCR, and its TCRdb copy is limited to in-frame clones, with some not included. The sample holds fewer than 80,000 clones, around 74% seen once. What was sequenced was peripheral blood. These receptors came from a woman aged 80 or over with active or convalescent COVID-19.

This sequence joins TRBV11-2 and TRBJ1-2; no clear D. Trimming pared 5 bases from V and 2 bases from J, leaving 18 bases between. The CDR3 consists of 16 residues. Germline CDR1 is SGHAT and CDR2 is FQNNGV. The CDR3 coding sequence is TGTGCCAGCAGCCTAACTACGACGACGCGGAACTATGGCTACACCTTC. Translating gives CASSLTTTTRNYGYTF.

J is TRBJ1-2 and V is TRBV28, with D possibly matching TRBD1 (6 bases). The germline V and J ends were trimmed by 4 bases and 2 bases, with 14 bases remaining between them. Germline-derived CDR1 and CDR2 are MDHEN and SYDVKM. The CDR3 is 15 amino acids. DNA of the CDR3: TGTGCCAGCAGTTGGTTGGGGACAAAAAACTATGGCTACACCTTC. Translated, it gives CASSWLGTKNYGYTF.

This chain connects TRBV4-3 to TRBJ2-1, with a tentative D call TRBD2 (5 bases). Trimming pared 3 bases from V and 0 bases from J, leaving 12 bases between. CDR3 length: 16 residues. Looked up from germline, CDR1 is LGHNA and CDR2 is YSLEER. The CDR3 here is CASSHALGSSYNEQFF. CDR3 bases: TGCGCCAGCAGCCACGCGTTGGGGAGCTCCTACAATGAGCAGTTCTTC.

This sequence joins TRBV5-4 and TRBJ2-7, with D maybe TRBD1 (5 bases). Germline lookup yields CDR1 SGHNT and CDR2 YYREEE (reference sequence). The CDR3 is 15 residues long. V was shortened by 0 bases and J by 1 base, with 11 bases between the two germline ends. The CDR3 DNA is TGTGCCAGCAGCTTGGCGGCAGGGATTTCCTACGAGCAGTACTTC. This gives the protein CASSLAAGISYEQYF.

This clone was seen a handful of times. The J gene is TRBJ1-6, the V gene TRBV6-5; maybe TRBD1 (6 bases). This CDR3 has 15 residues. V was clipped by 10 bases and J by 2 bases, with 15 bases between them. CDR1 and CDR2 from the germline V gene are MNHEY and SVGAGI. Here the CDR3 DNA reads TGTGCCATCTCAGGGGCTCTCGCCTATAATTCACCCCTCCACTTT. As protein: CAISGALAYNSPLHF.

The chain recombines TRBV27 with TRBJ2-6; a weak D match, TRBD2 (5 bases). V was shortened by 2 bases and J by 4 bases, with 12 bases between the two germline ends. This CDR3 has 16 amino acids. Germline CDR1 reads MNHEY; CDR2 reads SMNVEV (reference sequence). CDR3 sequence reads: CASSLTRKAGANVLTF. The CDR3 coding sequence is TGTGCCAGCAGTTTAACTAGGAAAGCGGGGGCCAACGTCCTGACTTTC.

This chain uses TRBV10-3 with TRBJ1-2; 7 nucleotides agree with TRBD1. V lost 6 bases, J lost 2 bases, and 6 bases stayed unmatched. The CDR3 contains 14 residues. Germline-derived CDR1 and CDR2 are ENHRY and SYGVKD. The CDR3 DNA reads TGTGCCATCAGGCCCTCACAGGGGAACTATGGCTACACCTTC. This translates into CAIRPSQGNYGYTF.

V gene TRBV6-6 combines with J gene TRBJ2-7; 8 nucleotides match TRBD1. Germline-derived CDR1 and CDR2 are MNHNY and SVGAGI (reference sequence). Trimming took 5 bases from V and 2 from J; bases not matched to a gene: 2. This CDR3 is 13 amino acids long. In DNA form, the CDR3 reads TGTGCCAGCAGTACAGGGGGAACCTACGAGCAGTACTTC. This sequence encodes CASSTGGTYEQYF.

This chain connects TRBV7-6 to TRBJ2-3, with 9 bases fitting TRBD1. The CDR3 runs to 14 residues. The V gene's germline CDR1 is SGHVS and CDR2 FNYEAQ. With 3 bases clipped from V and 4 bases from J, the junction kept 2 bases outside the gene matches. CDR3 loop: CASSLTGGADTQYF. The CDR3 DNA reads as TGTGCCAGCAGCTTGACAGGGGGAGCAGATACGCAGTATTTT.

This clone was seen once. The rearrangement links TRBV11-2 to TRBJ1-2, with 7 bases matching TRBD1. Trimming at V came to 3 bases and at J to 0 bases, leaving 4 bases not matched to a gene. Germline loops: CDR1 SGHAT, CDR2 FQNNGV. The CDR3 loop spans 15 amino acids. CDR3 loop: CASSFATGSNYGYTF. The CDR3 region has the DNA TGTGCCAGCAGCTTCGCGACAGGGTCTAACTATGGCTACACCTTC.

This chain joins TRBV7-2 and TRBJ2-5; no clear D gene. CDR1 is SGHTA, CDR2 FQGNSA, per germline. The CDR3 is made up of 13 amino acids. Between the trimmed V and J ends, which lost 5 bases and 5 bases, there was a span of 12 bases. This CDR3 is CASSARRAETQYF. In DNA, the CDR3 is TGTGCCAGCAGCGCCCGTCGCGCCGAGACCCAGTACTTC.

This clone was picked up a small number of times. The chain combines TRBV7-8 with TRBJ1-5, with D possibly being TRBD1 (5 bases). The CDR3 extends over 15 amino acids. V was pared by 7 bases and J by 1 base, with 14 bases between. Germline V gene lookup returns CDR1 SGHVS and CDR2 FQNEAQ. The CDR3 coding sequence is TGTGCCAGCACAGCCGACAGAACCAGCAATCAGCCCCAGCATTTT. This gives the protein CASTADRTSNQPQHF.

This clone showed up just a few times. V gene TRBV24-1 combines with J gene TRBJ1-5; D remains ambiguous. V shed 10 bases and J shed 8 bases, with 11 bases lying between them. Per germline, CDR1 KGHDR and CDR2 SFDVKD. This CDR3 region has 11 residues. CDR3 DNA sequence: TGTGCCACTGCCCCCAGGAAGCCCCAGCATTTT. Encoded protein: CATAPRKPQHF.

The chain links TRBV19 to TRBJ2-1; 13 positions match TRBD2. The germline V gene encodes CDR1 LNHDA and CDR2 SQIVND (reference sequence). The CDR3 length is 17 residues. Germline trimming cut 7 bases from V and 8 bases from J; bases unmatched to any gene: 14. CDR3 bases: TGTGCCAGTACACGAATGTACACTAGCGGGAGGGCCCATGAGCAGTTCTTC. Translation: CASTRMYTSGRAHEQFF.

The chain links TRBV10-2 to TRBJ2-1; 10 nucleotides agree with TRBD2. V shed 5 bases, J shed 0 bases, and the junction held 4 bases outside the gene matches. Germline lookup yields CDR1 WSHSY and CDR2 SAAADI. The CDR3 runs 16 residues. The CDR3 DNA reads TGCGCCAGCAGTCCACTAGCGGGGAGCTCCTACAATGAGCAGTTCTTC. Its protein product is CASSPLAGSSYNEQFF.

V usage is TRBV28 and J usage is TRBJ1-6; a possible D gene is TRBD1 (6 bases). Germline loops: CDR1 MDHEN, CDR2 SYDVKM. V gave up 7 bases and J gave up 12 bases, with 16 bases separating them. This CDR3 region has 13 residues. This chain's CDR3 is CASNRDTPVPLHF. For the CDR3, the DNA is TGTGCCAGCAACCGGGACACCCCCGTACCCCTCCACTTT.

This clone has a single count. The chain carries TRBV28 and TRBJ1-4; a weak D match, TRBD1 (6 bases). Germline V gene sequence: CDR1 MDHEN, CDR2 SYDVKM. The CDR3 runs 15 residues. V lost 5 bases and J 7 bases, leaving 17 bases between the germline ends. The CDR3 bases are TGTGCCAGCAGTCCCCACAGGGAACCCGCTGAAAAACTGTTTTTT. This sequence encodes CASSPHREPAEKLFF.

V usage is TRBV11-2 and J usage is TRBJ2-1; D remains unclear. There are 11 residues in the CDR3. Trimming removed 1 base at V and 8 bases at J, with 3 bases between. Germline CDR1 is SGHAT and CDR2 is FQNNGV. This chain's CDR3 is CASSLVYEQFF. CDR3 bases: TGTGCCAGCAGCTTAGTATATGAGCAGTTCTTC.

This clone was picked up a small number of times. CDR3 amino acids: CASSFSPTGAEYSNQPQHF. The DNA of the CDR3 is TGTGCCAGCAGCTTTTCCCCGACAGGGGCCGAATATAGCAATCAGCCCCAGCATTTT. The chain combines TRBV5-8 with TRBJ1-5; 8 nucleotides line up with TRBD1. The CDR3 runs 19 residues. Germline assignment: CDR1 SGHTS and CDR2 YDEGEE. Unmatched junction bases numbered 13, after V lost 2 bases and J lost 0 bases.

V usage is TRBV4-1 and J usage is TRBJ2-5, with TRBD1 matching 8 bases. Germline CDR1 is MGHRA and CDR2 is YSYEKL. CDR3 size: 17 residues. Trimming removed 2 bases from V and 0 bases from J; junction bases left unmatched: 8. DNA for the CDR3: TGCGCCAGCAGCCAACCTGGACAGGGACGGCACCAAGAGACCCAGTACTTC. Protein: CASSQPGQGRHQETQYF.

V is TRBV7-9 and J is TRBJ1-6, with 7 bases fitting TRBD1. This CDR3 region has 17 residues. Trimming removed 7 bases from V and 7 bases from J; junction bases left unmatched: 16. The germline V gene encodes CDR1 SEHNR and CDR2 FQNEAQ (reference sequence). The CDR3 DNA sequence: TGTGCCAGCACCCAAAAAACAGGGGAACTGGGAAATTCACCCCTCCACTTT. This codes for CASTQKTGELGNSPLHF. The entire variable domain, with the rest obtained from reference TRBV7-9 and TRBJ1-6, is as follows: DTGVSQNPRHKITKRGQNVTFRCDPISEHNRLYWYRQTLGQGPEFLTYFQNEAQLEKSRLLSDRFSAERPKGSFSTLEIQRTEQGDSAMYLCASTQKTGELGNSPLHFGNGTRLTVT.

This chain connects TRBV7-2 to TRBJ2-3, with D possibly being TRBD1 (5 bases). The CDR3 is made up of 13 amino acids. Germline CDR1 reads SGHTA; CDR2 reads FQGNSA. V was trimmed by 5 bases and J by 7 bases, leaving 13 bases between them. Here the CDR3 DNA reads TGTGCCAGCAGCACTTTCGACAGCCATACGCAGTATTTT. Translation gives CASSTFDSHTQYF.

This chain joins TRBV19 and TRBJ2-7; tentatively, D is TRBD1 (8 bases). V lost 4 bases and J 2 bases, leaving 12 bases between the germline ends. Germline V gene data show CDR1 as LNHDA and CDR2 as SQIVND (reference sequence). This CDR3 has 14 residues. The CDR3 spells CASSRTGTTYEQYF. The CDR3 DNA sequence: TGTGCCAGTAGTAGGACAGGGACTACCTACGAGCAGTACTTC.

CDR3 nucleotide sequence: TGTGCCAGCAGCCAAGAAGGGGGCCCCTATAATTCACCCCTCCACTTT. It translates to CASSQEGGPYNSPLHF. The V call is TRBV4-2, the J call TRBJ1-6; 7 bases match TRBD1. The germline V gene has CDR1 LGHNA and CDR2 YNFKEQ. V lost 0 bases and J lost 2; bases outside the gene matches: 1. The CDR3 is 16 amino acids.